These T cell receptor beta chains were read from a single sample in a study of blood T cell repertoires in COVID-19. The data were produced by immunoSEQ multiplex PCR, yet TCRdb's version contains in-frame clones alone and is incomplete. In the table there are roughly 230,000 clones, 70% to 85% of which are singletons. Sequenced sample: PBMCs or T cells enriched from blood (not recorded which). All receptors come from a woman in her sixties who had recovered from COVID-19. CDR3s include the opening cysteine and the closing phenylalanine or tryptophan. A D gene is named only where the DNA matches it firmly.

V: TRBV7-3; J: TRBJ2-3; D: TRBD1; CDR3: CASSFDRGNTQYF; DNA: TGTGCCAGCAGCTTCGACAGGGGAAATACGCAGTATTTT
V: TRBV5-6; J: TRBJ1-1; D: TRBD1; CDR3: CASSLWTGDFEAFF; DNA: TGTGCCAGCAGCCTCTGGACAGGCGATTTTGAAGCTTTCTTT
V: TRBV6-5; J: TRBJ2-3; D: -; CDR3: CASSPRTATDTQYF; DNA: TGTGCCAGCAGCCCACGGACAGCCACAGATACGCAGTATTTT
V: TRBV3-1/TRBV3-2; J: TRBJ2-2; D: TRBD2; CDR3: CASSQASRGGGELFF; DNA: TGTGCCAGCAGCCAAGCGTCCCGGGGGGGCGGGGAGCTGTTTTTT
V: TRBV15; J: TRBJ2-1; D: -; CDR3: CATSRDWAPGEYNEQFF; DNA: TGTGCCACCAGCAGAGATTGGGCGCCAGGGGAGTACAATGAGCAGTTCTTC
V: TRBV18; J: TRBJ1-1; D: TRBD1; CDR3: CASSPSEQGAGTEAFF; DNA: TGTGCCAGCTCACCATCTGAACAGGGGGCAGGGACTGAAGCTTTCTTT
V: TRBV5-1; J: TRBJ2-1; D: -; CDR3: CASSLGTEGYNEQFF; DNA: TGCGCCAGCAGCTTGGGGACAGAAGGTTACAATGAGCAGTTCTTC
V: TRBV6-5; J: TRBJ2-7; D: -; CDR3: CASSYSSSRSEQYF; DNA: TGTGCCAGCAGTTACTCCTCCTCCCGTAGCGAGCAGTACTTC
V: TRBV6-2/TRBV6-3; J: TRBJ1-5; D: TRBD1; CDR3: CASSPAGQGVQPQHF; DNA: TGTGCCAGCAGTCCGGCGGGACAGGGGGTTCAGCCCCAGCATTTT
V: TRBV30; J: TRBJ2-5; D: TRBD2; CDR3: CAWSSGGSGETQYF; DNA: TGTGCCTGGAGTAGCGGGGGCTCAGGAGAGACCCAGTACTTC